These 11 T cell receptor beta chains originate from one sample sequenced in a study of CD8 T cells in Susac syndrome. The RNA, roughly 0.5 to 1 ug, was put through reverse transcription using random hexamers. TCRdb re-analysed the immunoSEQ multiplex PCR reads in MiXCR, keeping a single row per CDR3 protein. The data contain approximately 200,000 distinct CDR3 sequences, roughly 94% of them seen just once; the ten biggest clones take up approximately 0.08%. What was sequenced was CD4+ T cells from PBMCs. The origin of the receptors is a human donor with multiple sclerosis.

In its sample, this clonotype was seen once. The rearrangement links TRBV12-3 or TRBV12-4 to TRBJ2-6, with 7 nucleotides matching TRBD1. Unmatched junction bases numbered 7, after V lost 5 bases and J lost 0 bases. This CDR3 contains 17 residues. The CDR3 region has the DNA TGTGCCAGCAGTCCTCCGGGGACAGACTCTGGGGCCAACGTCCTGACTTTC. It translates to CASSPPGTDSGANVLTF.

CDR3 residues: CASSLDTEETQYF. As DNA, the CDR3 is TGTGCCAGCAGCTTAGATACAGAAGAGACCCAGTACTTC. The chain has TRBV7-2 and TRBJ2-5; no clear D gene. This CDR3 has 13 amino acids. CDR1 and CDR2 (germline): SGHTA, FQGNSA. The ends were cut back, 1 base at V and 3 bases at J, with 6 bases in the middle.

The CDR3 protein is CASSVGTGVWSSYEQYF. CDR3 sequence (DNA): TGTGCCAGCAGTGTAGGGACGGGGGTTTGGAGTTCCTACGAGCAGTACTTC. The genes are TRBV6-1 and TRBJ2-7, with a possible D match to TRBD2 (6 bases). V lost 4 bases to trimming and J lost 1 base, with 20 bases between them. The CDR3 spans 17 residues. Germline CDR1 is MNHNS and CDR2 is SASEGT.

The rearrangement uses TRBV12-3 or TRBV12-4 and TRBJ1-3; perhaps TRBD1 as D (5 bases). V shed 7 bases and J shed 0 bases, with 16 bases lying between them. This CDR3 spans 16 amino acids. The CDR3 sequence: CASNPPGTTSGNTIYF. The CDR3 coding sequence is TGTGCCAGCAACCCCCCGGGGACGACCTCTGGAAACACCATATATTTT.

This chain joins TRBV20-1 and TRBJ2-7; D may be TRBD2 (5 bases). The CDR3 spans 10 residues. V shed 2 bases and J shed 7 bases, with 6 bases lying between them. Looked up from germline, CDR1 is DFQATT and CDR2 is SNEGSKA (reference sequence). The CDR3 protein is CSARSGEQYF. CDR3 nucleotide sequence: TGCAGTGCTAGATCGGGAGAGCAGTACTTC.

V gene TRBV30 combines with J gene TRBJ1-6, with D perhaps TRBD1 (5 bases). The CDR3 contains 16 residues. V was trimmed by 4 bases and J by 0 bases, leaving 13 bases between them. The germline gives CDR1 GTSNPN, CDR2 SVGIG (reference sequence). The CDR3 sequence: CAWIRRGSSYNSPLHF. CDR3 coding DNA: TGTGCCTGGATACGGCGGGGGAGCTCCTATAATTCACCCCTCCACTTT.

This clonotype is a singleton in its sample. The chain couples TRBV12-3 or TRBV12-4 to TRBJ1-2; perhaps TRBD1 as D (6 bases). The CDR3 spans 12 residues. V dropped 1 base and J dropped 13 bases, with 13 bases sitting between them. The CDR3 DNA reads TGTGCCAGCAGTTTAGAGTGGAGGGGGTGCACCTTC. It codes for CASSLEWRGCTF.

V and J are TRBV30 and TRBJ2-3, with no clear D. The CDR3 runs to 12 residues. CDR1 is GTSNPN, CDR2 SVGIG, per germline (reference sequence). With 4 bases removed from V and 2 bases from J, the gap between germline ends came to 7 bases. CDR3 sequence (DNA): TGTGCCTGGACGGAGACCACAGATACGCAGTATTTT. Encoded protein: CAWTETTDTQYF.

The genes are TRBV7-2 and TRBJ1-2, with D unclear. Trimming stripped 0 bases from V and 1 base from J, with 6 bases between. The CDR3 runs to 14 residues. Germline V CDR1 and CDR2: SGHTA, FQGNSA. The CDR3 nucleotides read TGTGCCAGCAGCTTAGCGGAGGATAACTATGGCTACACCTTC. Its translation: CASSLAEDNYGYTF. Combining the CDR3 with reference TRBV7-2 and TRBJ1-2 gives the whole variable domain GAGVSQSPSNKVTEKGKDVELRCDPISGHTALYWYRQSLGQGLEFLIYFQGNSAPDKSGLPSDRFSAERTGGSVSTLTIQRTQQEDSAVYLCASSLAEDNYGYTFGSGTRLTVV.

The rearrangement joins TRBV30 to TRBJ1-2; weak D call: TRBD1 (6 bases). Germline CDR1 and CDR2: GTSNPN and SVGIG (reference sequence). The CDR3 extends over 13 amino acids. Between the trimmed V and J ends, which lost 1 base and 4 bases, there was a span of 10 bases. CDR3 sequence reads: CAWSARGIYGYTF. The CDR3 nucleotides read TGTGCCTGGAGTGCTAGGGGGATCTATGGCTACACCTTC.

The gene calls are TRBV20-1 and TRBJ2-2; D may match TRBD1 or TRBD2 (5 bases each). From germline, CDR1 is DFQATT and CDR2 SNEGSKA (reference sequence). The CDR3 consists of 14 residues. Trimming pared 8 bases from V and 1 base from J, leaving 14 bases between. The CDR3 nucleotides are TGCAGTATGGCCGGGACCGAGAACACCGGGGAGCTGTTTTTT. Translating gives CSMAGTENTGELFF.